The rows below give T cell receptor beta chains drawn from one sample of a study of Ad26.COV2.S vaccination and SARS-CoV-2 variants. Some clones are missing from TCRdb's copy, which holds only in-frame ones; the method was immunoSEQ multiplex PCR. The table includes approximately 97,000 clones, over 70% detected once. The sequencing used peripheral blood, collected after recovery from COVID-19. The origin of the receptors is a human donor who had recovered from COVID-19. Both conserved end residues are part of each CDR3. The order of the fields is V gene, J gene, D gene, clone size, CDR3 protein, CDR3 DNA. D genes are given only for firm matches. Expanded clones get a size class; other rows say once, few or many, or leave the size out.

TRBV19	TRBJ1-3	NA	NA	CASSIGGGFRNTIYF	TGTGCCAGTAGTATCGGAGGGGGATTTAGAAACACCATATATTTT
TRBV4-2	TRBJ2-7	NA	many	CASSPMAGASYEQYF	TGTGCCAGCAGCCCCATGGCAGGGGCTTCCTACGAGCAGTACTTC
TRBV6-1	TRBJ2-2	NA	NA	CASSGNSIANTGELFF	TGTGCCAGCAGTGGCAACAGCATCGCGAACACCGGGGAGCTGTTTTTT
TRBV4-2	TRBJ2-1	NA	many	CASSLNVGSSYNEQFF	TGTGCCAGCAGCCTAAACGTCGGGAGCTCCTACAATGAGCAGTTCTTC
TRBV4-2	TRBJ2-2	NA	once	CASSQGGGAYTGELFF	TGTGCCAGCAGCCAAGGGGGGGGCGCCTACACCGGGGAGCTGTTTTTT
TRBV25-1	TRBJ1-4	NA	few	CASSSTTGGEKLFF	TGTGCCAGCAGTAGTACGACCGGGGGTGAAAAACTGTTTTTT
TRBV3-1/TRBV3-2	TRBJ1-6	NA	once	CASSQQGKGEGPLHF	TGTGCCAGCAGCCAACAGGGAAAAGGCGAGGGCCCCCTCCACTTT
TRBV5-6	TRBJ1-5	TRBD1	NA	CASSLKTGALSNQPQHF	TGTGCCAGCAGCCTTAAGACAGGGGCCCTTAGCAATCAGCCCCAGCATTTT
TRBV7-9	TRBJ1-5	TRBD1	NA	CASSGTGYNQPQHF	TGTGCCAGCTCCGGGACAGGGTACAATCAGCCCCAGCATTTT
TRBV7-2	TRBJ1-1	NA	few	CASTLTGNTEAFF	TGTGCCAGCACCCTAACAGGGAACACTGAAGCTTTCTTT
TRBV6-5	TRBJ2-3	NA	NA	CASRGIDTQYF	TGTGCCAGCAGGGGCATAGATACGCAGTATTTT
TRBV27	TRBJ1-3	NA	NA	CASSQTGVSGNTIYF	TGTGCCAGCAGCCAAACAGGTGTTTCTGGAAACACCATATATTTT
TRBV29-1	TRBJ1-4	NA	NA	CSVEPGQEEKLFF	TGCAGCGTGGAACCCGGACAAGAAGAAAAACTGTTTTTT
TRBV30	TRBJ1-2	NA	NA	CAWSVGDYGYTF	TGTGCCTGGAGTGTGGGTGACTATGGCTACACCTTC
TRBV19	TRBJ2-1	TRBD1	NA	CASSILTGANEQFF	TGTGCCAGTAGTATCCTGACAGGGGCCAATGAGCAGTTCTTC
TRBV7-2	TRBJ1-2	NA	NA	CASSSGTNYGYTF	TGTGCCAGCAGCTCGGGGACTAACTATGGCTACACCTTC
TRBV5-1	TRBJ2-1	NA	NA	CASSLGGAAYNEQFF	TGCGCCAGCAGCTTAGGGGGGGCGGCCTACAATGAGCAGTTCTTC